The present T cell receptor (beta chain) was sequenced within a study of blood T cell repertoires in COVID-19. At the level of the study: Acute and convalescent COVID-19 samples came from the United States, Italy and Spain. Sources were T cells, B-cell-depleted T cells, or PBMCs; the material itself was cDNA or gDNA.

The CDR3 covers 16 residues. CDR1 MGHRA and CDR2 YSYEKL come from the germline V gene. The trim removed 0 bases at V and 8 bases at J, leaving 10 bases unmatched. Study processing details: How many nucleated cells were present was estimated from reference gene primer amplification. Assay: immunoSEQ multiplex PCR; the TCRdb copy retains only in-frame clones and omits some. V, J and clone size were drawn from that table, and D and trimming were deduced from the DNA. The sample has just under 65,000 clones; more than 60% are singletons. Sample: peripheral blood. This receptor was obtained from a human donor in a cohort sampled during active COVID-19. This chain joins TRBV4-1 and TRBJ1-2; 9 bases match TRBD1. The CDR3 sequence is CASSQDQGDRVFGYTF. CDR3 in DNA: TGCGCCAGCAGCCAAGATCAAGGGGACAGGGTTTTCGGCTACACCTTC.